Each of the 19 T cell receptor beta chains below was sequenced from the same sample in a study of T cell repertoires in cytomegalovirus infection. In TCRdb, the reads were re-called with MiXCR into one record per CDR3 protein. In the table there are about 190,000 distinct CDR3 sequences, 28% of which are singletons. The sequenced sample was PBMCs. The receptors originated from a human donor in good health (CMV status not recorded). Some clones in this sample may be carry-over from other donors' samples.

CDR3 loop: CASSQDLGVHEKLFF. CDR3 coding DNA: TGTGCCAGCAGCCAAGACCTGGGCGTTCATGAAAAACTGTTTTTT. The chain joins TRBV14 to TRBJ1-4; D gene unclear. V was pared by 0 bases and J by 6 bases, with 11 bases between. The CDR3 length is 15 residues. Germline lookup yields CDR1 SGHDN and CDR2 FVKESK.

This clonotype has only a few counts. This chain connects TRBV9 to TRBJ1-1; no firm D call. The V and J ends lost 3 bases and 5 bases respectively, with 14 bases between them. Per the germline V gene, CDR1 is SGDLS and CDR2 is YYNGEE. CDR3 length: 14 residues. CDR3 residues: CASSGGRVGTEAFF. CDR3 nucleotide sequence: TGTGCCAGCAGCGGGGGAAGGGTTGGGACTGAAGCTTTCTTT.

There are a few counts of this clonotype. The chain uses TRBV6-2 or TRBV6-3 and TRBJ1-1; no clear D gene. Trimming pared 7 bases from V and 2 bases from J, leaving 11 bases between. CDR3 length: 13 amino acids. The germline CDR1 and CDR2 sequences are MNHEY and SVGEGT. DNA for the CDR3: TGTGCCAGCACCCCCGCAGGAAACACTGAAGCTTTCTTT. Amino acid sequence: CASTPAGNTEAFF.

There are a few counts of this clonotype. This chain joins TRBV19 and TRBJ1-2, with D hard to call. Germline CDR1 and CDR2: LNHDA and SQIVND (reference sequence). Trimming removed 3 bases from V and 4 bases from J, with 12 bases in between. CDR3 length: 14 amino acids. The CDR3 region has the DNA TGTGCCAGTAGTATTTCGACGGAACTCTATGGCTACACCTTC. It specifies CASSISTELYGYTF.

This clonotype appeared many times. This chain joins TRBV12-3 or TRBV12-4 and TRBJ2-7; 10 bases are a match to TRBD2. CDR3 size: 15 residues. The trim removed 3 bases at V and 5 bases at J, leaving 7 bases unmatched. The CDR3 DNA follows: TGTGCCAGCAGTTTGGAGGATAGCGGGGGGAACGAGCAGTACTTC. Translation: CASSLEDSGGNEQYF.

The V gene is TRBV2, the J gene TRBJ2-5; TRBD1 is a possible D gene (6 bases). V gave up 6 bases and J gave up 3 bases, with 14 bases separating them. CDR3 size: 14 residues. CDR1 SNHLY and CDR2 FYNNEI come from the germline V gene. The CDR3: CASRGGAEEETQYF. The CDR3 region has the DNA TGTGCCAGCAGAGGGGGTGCGGAAGAAGAGACCCAGTACTTC.

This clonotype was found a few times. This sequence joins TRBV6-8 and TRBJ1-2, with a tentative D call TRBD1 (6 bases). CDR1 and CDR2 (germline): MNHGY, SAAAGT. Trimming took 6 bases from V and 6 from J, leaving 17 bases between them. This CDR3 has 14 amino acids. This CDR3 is CASSLTGGPDGYTF. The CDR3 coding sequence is TGTGCCAGCAGCCTAACGGGGGGGCCGGATGGCTACACCTTC.

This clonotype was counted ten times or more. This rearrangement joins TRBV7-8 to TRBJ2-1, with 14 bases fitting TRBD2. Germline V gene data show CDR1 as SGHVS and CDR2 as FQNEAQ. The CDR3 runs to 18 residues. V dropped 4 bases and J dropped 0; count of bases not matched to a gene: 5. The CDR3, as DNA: TGTGCCAGCAGCTCCGGGACTAGCGGGGGAAGCTCCTACAATGAGCAGTTCTTC. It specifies CASSSGTSGGSSYNEQFF. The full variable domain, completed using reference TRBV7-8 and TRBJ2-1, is GAGVSQSPRYKVAKRGQDVALRCDPISGHVSLFWYQQALGQGPEFLTYFQNEAQLDKSGLPSDRFFAERPEGSVSTLKIQRTQQEDSAVYLCASSSGTSGGSSYNEQFFGPGTRLTVL.

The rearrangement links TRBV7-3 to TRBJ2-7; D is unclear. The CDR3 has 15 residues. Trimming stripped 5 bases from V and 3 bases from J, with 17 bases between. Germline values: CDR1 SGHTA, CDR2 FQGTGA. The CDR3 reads CASSPGPAEGYEQYF. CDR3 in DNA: TGTGCCAGCAGCCCTGGGCCTGCAGAAGGCTACGAGCAGTACTTC.

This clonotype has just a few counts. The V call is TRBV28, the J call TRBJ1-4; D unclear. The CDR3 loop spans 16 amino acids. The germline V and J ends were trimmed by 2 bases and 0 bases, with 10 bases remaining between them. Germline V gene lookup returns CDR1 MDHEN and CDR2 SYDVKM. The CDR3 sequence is CASSLDRITTNEKLFF. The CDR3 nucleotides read TGTGCCAGCAGTTTAGATAGGATCACAACTAATGAAAAACTGTTTTTT.

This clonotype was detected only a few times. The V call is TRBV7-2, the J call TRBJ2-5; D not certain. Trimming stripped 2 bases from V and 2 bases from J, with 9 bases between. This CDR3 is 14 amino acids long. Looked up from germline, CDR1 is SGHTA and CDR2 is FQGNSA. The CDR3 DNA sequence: TGTGCCAGCAGCTTATACGGGTTTCAAGAGACCCAGTACTTC. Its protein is CASSLYGFQETQYF.

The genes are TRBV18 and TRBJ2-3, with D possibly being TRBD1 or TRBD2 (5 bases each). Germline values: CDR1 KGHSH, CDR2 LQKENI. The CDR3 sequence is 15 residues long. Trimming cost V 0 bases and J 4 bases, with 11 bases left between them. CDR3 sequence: CASSPPGRIADTQYF. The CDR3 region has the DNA TGTGCCAGCTCACCACCGGGACGGATCGCAGATACGCAGTATTTT. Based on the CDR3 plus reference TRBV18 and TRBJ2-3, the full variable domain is NAGVMQNPRHLVRRRGQEARLRCSPMKGHSHVYWYRQLPEEGLKFMVYLQKENIIDESGMPKERFSAEFPKEGPSILRIQQVVRGDSAAYFCASSPPGRIADTQYFGPGTRLTVL.

CDR3 in amino acids: CSASKAAIVYNEQFF. In DNA, the CDR3 is TGCAGTGCTAGTAAGGCGGCGATCGTCTACAATGAGCAGTTCTTC. The V and J genes are TRBV20-1 and TRBJ2-1; no firm D call. This CDR3 contains 15 residues. The germline V gene has CDR1 DFQATT and CDR2 SNEGSKA (reference sequence). The V end was cut by 3 bases, the J end by 3 bases, with 15 bases between.

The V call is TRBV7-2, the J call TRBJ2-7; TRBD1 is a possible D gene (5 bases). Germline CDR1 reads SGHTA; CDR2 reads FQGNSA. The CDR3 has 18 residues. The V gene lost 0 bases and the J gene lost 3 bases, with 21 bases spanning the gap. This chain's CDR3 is CASSLARVRPTYVYEQYF. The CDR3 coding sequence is TGTGCCAGCAGCTTAGCCAGGGTGCGACCTACGTATGTCTACGAGCAGTACTTC. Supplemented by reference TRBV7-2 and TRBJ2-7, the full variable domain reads GAGVSQSPSNKVTEKGKDVELRCDPISGHTALYWYRQSLGQGLEFLIYFQGNSAPDKSGLPSDRFSAERTGGSVSTLTIQRTQQEDSAVYLCASSLARVRPTYVYEQYFGPGTRLTVT.

The CDR3 sequence: CATSRRIAAYNEQFF. The CDR3 nucleotides are TGTGCCACCAGCAGAAGGATAGCGGCCTACAATGAGCAGTTCTTC. This chain joins TRBV15 and TRBJ2-1; possible D gene TRBD2, 6 bases. V lost 2 bases, J lost 2 bases, and 10 bases lay in between. The length of the CDR3 is 15 residues. Looked up from germline, CDR1 is LNHNV and CDR2 is YYDKDF (reference sequence).

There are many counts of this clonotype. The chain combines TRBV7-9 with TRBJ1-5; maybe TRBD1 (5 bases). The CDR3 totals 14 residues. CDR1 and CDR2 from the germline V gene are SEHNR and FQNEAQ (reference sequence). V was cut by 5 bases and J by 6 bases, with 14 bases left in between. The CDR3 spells CASSPTGGTQPQHF. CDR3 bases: TGTGCCAGCAGCCCGACGGGGGGAACTCAGCCCCAGCATTTT.

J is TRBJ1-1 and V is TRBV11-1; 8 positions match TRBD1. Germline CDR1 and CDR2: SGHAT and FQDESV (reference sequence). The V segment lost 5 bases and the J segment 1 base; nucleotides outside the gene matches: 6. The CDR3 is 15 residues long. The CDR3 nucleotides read TGTGCCAGCAGCCCCTCCGGGACAGGGAACACTGAAGCTTTCTTT. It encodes CASSPSGTGNTEAFF.

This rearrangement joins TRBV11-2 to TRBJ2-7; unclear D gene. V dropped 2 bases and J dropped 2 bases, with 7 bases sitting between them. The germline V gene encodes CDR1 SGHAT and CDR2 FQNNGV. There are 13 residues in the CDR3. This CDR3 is CASSLHTTYEQYF. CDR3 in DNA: TGTGCCAGCAGCTTACACACGACCTACGAGCAGTACTTC.

In DNA form, the CDR3 reads TGTGCCAGCAGCACATCAGGGGGTCCTTATGAGACCCAGTACTTC. It yields the protein CASSTSGGPYETQYF. The chain uses TRBV7-9 and TRBJ2-5, with TRBD1 matching 7 bases. In germline, CDR1 is SEHNR, CDR2 FQNEAQ (reference sequence). The junction had 11 bases not matched to a gene; V was cut back by 5 bases and J by 5 bases. CDR3 length: 15 residues.